The source of this TCR beta chain is a study of regulatory T cells in long-lasting Graves disease. Study findings and constraints: The study found lower TCR diversity in persistent Graves' patients than in newly diagnosed ones. Persistent disease preferred TRBV28, TRBJ1-2 and TRBJ2-5; new disease, TRBV20-1 and TRBJ2-1.

Libraries of TCR beta came from iRepertoire HTBI primers plus Arm-PCR of CDR3 regions. Using its own MiXCR run on the multiplex PCR reads, TCRdb lists one record per CDR3 protein. The data show 350,000 to 450,000 distinct CDR3 sequences, roughly 20% seen once. Documented time point: persistent/refractory GD, antithyroid drugs over 5 years with positive TRAb. PBMC RNA was the source of the TCR library. As for this clonotype: The antigen is unknown.

CDR3 length equals 16 residues. The V gene's germline CDR1 is SEHNR and CDR2 FQNEAQ (reference sequence). V was pared by 5 bases and J by 0 bases, with 14 bases between. Sequencing used peripheral blood mononuclear cells (PBMCs), obtained when the disease was refractory, from a patient treated with antithyroid drugs. The receptor's source is a female donor with Graves disease. V gene TRBV7-9 combines with J gene TRBJ2-4; D is uncertain. The CDR3 DNA reads TGTGCCAGCAGCCCCGACGTAATTTTAGCCAAAAACATTCAGTACTTC. It translates to CASSPDVILAKNIQYF.